This entry features one T cell receptor beta chain sequence. This record belongs to a study of beta chain features in type 1 diabetes. TCRB transcripts that were expressed got sequenced, as all of the isolated RNA had been reverse transcribed. Deep immunoSEQ sequencing covered naive, central memory and regulatory T cell samples. The protocol was immunoSEQ multiplex PCR, while the TCRdb copy is restricted to in-frame clones and leaves out a portion. Of over 700,000 clones listed, roughly a sixth were seen once; the top ten hold about 0.02%. This CDR3 is 15 amino acids long. Trimming shortened V by 5 bases and J by 0 bases, and 12 bases separated the two germline ends. Germline CDR1 is SEHNR and CDR2 is FQNEAQ (reference sequence).

The sequence was collected from a woman younger than 35 in good health. Sequencing used naive CD4+ T cells from blood. V and J are TRBV7-9 and TRBJ2-3; TRBD2 is a possible D gene (5 bases). CDR3 region: CASSLYRTSTDTQYF. The CDR3 DNA is TGTGCCAGCAGCCTCTACCGGACTAGCACAGATACGCAGTATTTT.